The following is a T cell receptor (beta chain) sequence with its context. The antigen remains undetermined. These data come from a study of T cell repertoires in aging, cancer and after chemotherapy. Study as a whole: Six age groups, ranging from 30 or younger to 70 or older, included the donors. Roughly 9.3 million TCR reads made up the full dataset.

TRB rearrangements spanning V, D and J were amplified using mixed TRB-A/B primers. TCRdb called the multiplex PCR reads again in MiXCR, with one record for every CDR3 protein. Seen here are over 8,500 distinct CDR3 sequences, approximately 25% observed once, and the top ten hold about 2.6%. Regarding the study as a whole: Compared with age-matched healthy donors, untreated hematological or solid cancer patients showed higher blood TCR clonality.

Amplification of TCR beta used genomic DNA extracted from peripheral blood. The sequence came from a human donor in good health. The source material was blood.

The CDR3 DNA reads as TGTGCCAGCAGCCCGGGGCGTGAGCGAAATCAGCCCCAGCATTTT. This sequence encodes CASSPGRERNQPQHF. J is TRBJ1-5 and V is TRBV7-9; a possible D gene is TRBD1 (5 bases). The CDR3 sequence is 15 residues long. CDR1 is SEHNR, CDR2 FQNEAQ, per germline (reference sequence). V was pared by 5 bases and J by 4 bases, with 15 bases between.